This T cell receptor beta chain was sequenced for a study of CD8+CD57+ T cells in acquired aplastic anemia. V lost 7 bases and J 0 bases, leaving 10 bases between the germline ends. This CDR3 contains 14 residues. Per germline, CDR1 MNHNS and CDR2 SASEGT. According to the study, genomic DNA was the template for TCR beta VDJ and CDR3 profiling. TCRdb analysed the reads with MiXCR anew, one entry per CDR3 protein. The data contain some 130,000 distinct CDR3 sequences, 48% of them seen just once; the ten biggest clones take up 2.5% to 3%. This clonotype came up a few times. Its antigen is still unknown. A much more abundant neighbour one base away suggests this may be a read error. Findings and caveats of the study: Significant differences in CD8+ Simpson's diversity were not observed between patients and controls. Patients and controls had in common 25 to 35 CD8+ CDR3 sequences.

The rearrangement joins TRBV6-1 to TRBJ1-5, with D possibly TRBD1 on 6 matching bases. Sample: sorted CD4+, CD8+, or CD8+CD57+ T cells (not recorded which) from PBMCs. The receptor was derived from a human donor in good health, serving as a control. This chain's CDR3 is CASNDRHSNQPQHF. The CDR3 DNA sequence: TGTGCCAGCAATGACAGGCATAGCAATCAGCCCCAGCATTTT.